This T cell receptor beta chain was retrieved from a study of cytomegalovirus exposure and HLA in healthy donors (dated by TCRdb to 2015 to 2018). A note on the overall study: An earlier analysis of approximately 550 of the donors reported 250 to 350 Gb of sequence data and about 100 million unique TCR beta sequences from roughly 200 million T cells. The number of typed donors differed by locus: 629-630 for A, B, C, DRB1 and DQB1; about 520 for DQA1; roughly 600 for DPA1; and some 450 for DPB1. HLA typing covered class I and class II loci at four-digit resolution. A later genetic analysis used genome-wide SNP genotypes for about three fifths of the roughly 700 donors, treating that subset as a discovery cohort. About 300 gigabases of sequencing data and 78 million or so unique TCR sequences were included in an early release covering 550 to 650 HLA-typed donors. Across approximately 420 genotyped donors of the cohort, an average of 235,054 unique TCR beta nucleotide sequences per donor were sequenced, and roughly 20% of those sequences were non-productive. Of the 350 to 400 genotyped donors, approximately 83% fell in the genetic ancestry cluster associated with self-reported Caucasian donors. To predict cytomegalovirus infection status, the study brought together high-throughput TCR immunosequencing, statistical association of individual TCRs with disease status, and machine learning. All discovery cohort repertoires had been generated on a single sequencing platform. In the later analysis, no new phenotypic data were used to find candidate immune exposures; instead, reliance was placed on TCR beta sequences and their occurrence across donors. A few DR-DQ haplotypes were treated as single units for association and clustering because of strong linkage in the cohort. To study patterns of TCR occurrence, a later analysis re-analyzed previously published TCR beta repertoires from several hundred donors and added high-resolution HLA genotyping. A separate validation cohort of 100 to 150 different subjects was used in addition to the roughly 700-subject first cohort. The study was designed to test whether signatures of past pathogen exposure could be identified by cataloging public T cell receptors. Donor age, sex, ethnicity and CMV serostatus were compiled alongside the repertoire data. Using immunosequencing, the study profiled T cell repertoires from about 650 subjects and related those repertoires to cytomegalovirus serostatus. In an earlier analysis of roughly 540 of the donors, high-throughput TCR beta sequencing was used to judge whether each TCR beta V gene segment behaved as functional or pseudogenic. What the research found in general, with its limitations: The study listed 150 to 200 TCR beta chains as associated with cytomegalovirus. Over 15 rarely observed V segments, including chromosome 9 orphons, were excluded from the earlier analysis of a few hundred of the donors because counts were too low. In a later analysis, TCR association rates were found to vary across HLA loci, with the most associated TCRs seen for DRB1 alleles and the fewest for HLA-C alleles. According to the authors, the approach could potentially be generalized to other disease states and immunological phenotypes. Three of the identified cytomegalovirus-associated TCR beta chains were confirmed in vitro to be specific for cytomegalovirus antigens. A later analysis found that most CMV-associated TCR beta chains appeared HLA-restricted, with HLA associations seemingly driven largely by CMV exposure. The classifier was reported to diagnose cytomegalovirus status with high specificity and sensitivity in both the original and validation cohorts. In a later analysis, HLA-associated TCR beta chains showed more clonal expansion and lower generation probabilities than non-associated chains that were equally common. The sequencing pipeline was judged likely to have produced a cluster of highly shared sequence variants as a technical artifact. In an earlier analysis of more than 450 of the donors, most TCR beta V segments were observed in productive rearrangements about 87% or about 30% of the time, broadly matching IMGT annotations. The presence/absence analyses assumed that sequencing depth was roughly uniform across donors, and that assumption may not be true. According to a later genetic analysis, donors in an Asian-associated ancestry cluster had fewer N-insertions in productive TCRs than the approximately 700-donor mean. HLA typing was unavailable for some donors at each locus, so association tests used only the typed subset. A later analysis associated about 17,000 TCR beta sequences with specific HLA alleles at a false discovery rate of 0.05. Most TCR sequences were observed very rarely across donors, whereas some public TCRs were present in many individuals. For the cohort, immune exposure information was limited to CMV serostatus. A further reported finding was that TCR beta sequences accurately predicted the HLA-A and HLA-B alleles for most subjects in the first cohort. Several of the top co-occurrence clusters appeared to be linked to parvovirus B19, influenza, CMV and Epstein-Barr virus, according to a later analysis. A later genetic analysis associated a missense DCLRE1C variant with V-gene and J-gene trimming of TCR beta chains, and an independent cohort replicated the association. Linkage disequilibrium might explain the correlated functional status among segregating V segments, but an unknown experimental factor could not be excluded. Because the 87-base-pair reads could not distinguish some IMGT-functional V segments, including TRBV6-2 and TRBV6-3, those segments were excluded. Only TCR beta chains were sequenced in this cohort, and the absence of alpha or paired-chain data limited detectable features. When HLA alleles, especially DR and DQ, strongly co-occurred, attributing TCR associations to individual alleles was difficult.

Taken from the germline V gene, the CDR1 and CDR2 loops are SGHAT and FQNNGV. For this chain, trimming is 3 bases at the V end and 3 bases at the J end, and the number of junction bases without a gene match is 5. Including cysteine and phenylalanine, the CDR3 has 15 amino acids. This entry keeps only the CDR3 DNA: 45 bases, framed from base 1. Details on this clone: No cognate antigen has been identified for it. No much larger clonotype is one base removed from it; base qualities were not supplied.

The cohort comprised 550 to 700 healthy bone marrow donors. At the time of sampling, every cohort member was nominally healthy, though immune exposures that went unrecorded were likely present. The donor tested CMV seropositive and was one of the 289 seropositive cohort members. A peripheral blood sample was collected from each donor, and TCR beta sequencing was performed on peripheral blood mononuclear cells. Genomic DNA was extracted from the blood cell samples with the Qiagen DNeasy Blood Extraction Kit. The library came from the immunoSEQ multiplex PCR assay. For the multiplex PCR, a mixture combining 60 forward primers for TCR Vbeta segments and 13 reverse primers for TCR Jbeta segments was used. The CDR3 region of rearranged TCR beta genes was amplified from genomic DNA by a multiplex PCR assay. Amplified TCR beta libraries were sequenced as 87-base-pair reads on the Illumina HiSeq System. As for the original processing: A later analysis counted tens of millions of unique TCR beta chains across the 550 to 700 repertoires, and some 11 million of these chains were shared by at least two donors. Raw reads were error-corrected and collapsed into unique sequences by a nearest-neighbor algorithm in which closely related sequences were merged to remove PCR and sequencing errors. To assign V, D and J gene segments, CDR3 sequences were aligned to IMGT reference sequences. Each retained sequence needed at least a six-nucleotide match to both a V gene segment and a J gene segment. A rearrangement was called productive if the CDR3 had no stop codons and remained in frame with V and J, and every other rearrangement was called non-productive. Following IMGT convention, CDR3 was defined as the stretch from the second conserved V-encoded cysteine to the conserved J-encoded phenylalanine. The earlier analysis of about 640 of the donors excluded any sequence lacking an unambiguous match to a single V gene segment. In an earlier analysis of several hundred of the donors, V segments were called functional above 56.7% productive rearrangements and were called segregating when the between-donor standard deviation exceeded 5%. A statistical classification framework was developed to diagnose cytomegalovirus status using the catalog of TCR beta chain sequences. In a later analysis, TCR nucleotide sequences were compared against IMGT/GENE-DB human TR gene sequences so that V and J genes could be assigned. Using the TCRdist pipeline, a later analysis assigned CDR3 sequences along with most-parsimonious VDJ recombination scenarios. In a later analysis, each TCR beta chain was defined by its CDR3 amino acid sequence together with its V-gene family, and reads lacking a unique V-gene family were excluded. A later analysis removed several hundred highly shared, low-generation-probability nucleotide sequences to deal with suspected cross-contamination and a sequencing artifact. For each public chain, a later analysis derived a clonal expansion index from normalized ranks of inferred template counts within each repertoire. In a later analysis, generation probabilities were computed with a VDJ recombination model fitted to out-of-frame rearrangements, and the resulting probabilities were checked against IGoR. In a later analysis, TCR-TCR, TCR-HLA and TCR-CMV co-occurrence was scored with hypergeometric tests, and a repertoire-size bias correction was applied to TCR pairs. In a later analysis, false discovery rates were estimated by permuting HLA or CMV assignments 20 times. In a later analysis, co-occurring TCRs were grouped with DBSCAN, and TCRdist sequence similarity was added when clustering was performed within HLA-allele-positive subsets. For co-occurrence clustering, repertoires with fewer than 30,000 or more than 120,000 public chains were excluded, along with several repertoires with anomalous nucleotide sharing. TCRdb limited this immuneACCESS table to in-frame rearrangements with V and J called. A share of clones is missing; checked studies link under half to unresolved V genes, and the rest is unexplained. V and J calls and clone size follow that table, whereas D and trimming were derived from the DNA. The sample records tens of thousands of clones, about 89% of which are singletons. The ten largest clones represent about a tenth of the sample.

Recombination linked TRBV11-2 to TRBJ2-1; 7 junctional bases match TRBD2. The sample consisted of PBMCs. This sequence originates from a man aged 25-45 years in good health and CMV-seropositive. The nucleotides are TGTGCCAGCAGCTTCGCCACTAGCGTCTACAATGAGCAGTTCTTC. The encoded protein is CASSFATSVYNEQFF.